This is a list of T cell receptor beta chains from one sample in a study of cytomegalovirus exposure and HLA in healthy donors. Clones were sequenced by immunoSEQ multiplex PCR, and TCRdb holds only the in-frame ones, with some missing. The sample has 110,000 to 150,000 clones; the top ten hold 0.75% to 1%. Material for sequencing was PBMCs. The receptors shown here come from a male donor in good health and CMV-seronegative. Both conserved end residues are part of each CDR3. A D gene is named only where the DNA matches it firmly.

d_call	cdr3_length	v_call	j_call	cdr3_nt	cdr3_aa
TRBD2	12	TRBV29-1	TRBJ2-7	TGCAGCGTTGTACGGACTAGCGGCGAGCAGTACTTC	CSVVRTSGEQYF
TRBD2	14	TRBV9	TRBJ2-5	TGTGCCAGCAGCGGGGGGGGAGTTCAAGAGACCCAGTACTTC	CASSGGGVQETQYF
.	12	TRBV6-5	TRBJ1-1	TGTGCCAGCATTACTAGGAACACTGAAGCTTTCTTT	CASITRNTEAFF
.	15	TRBV13	TRBJ2-7	TGTGCCAGCAGCTCGATCAGGGATAGCTCCTACGAGCAGTACTTC	CASSSIRDSSYEQYF
.	14	TRBV6-5	TRBJ1-1	TGTGCCAGCAGTTACGGGATTGCGGGCACTGAAGCTTTCTTT	CASSYGIAGTEAFF
TRBD1	16	TRBV18	TRBJ1-1	TGTGCCAGCTCACCCGGGACAGGGGGCGCGAACACTGAAGCTTTCTTT	CASSPGTGGANTEAFF
TRBD2	16	TRBV19	TRBJ2-7	TGTGCCAGTAGTATAGATAGCGCTAGCGGAAAATACGAGCAGTACTTC	CASSIDSASGKYEQYF
.	15	TRBV7-8	TRBJ1-1	TGTGCCAGCAGCTTCAGGGGAGGGAAGAACACTGAAGCTTTCTTT	CASSFRGGKNTEAFF
.	15	TRBV15	TRBJ1-5	TGTGCCACCAGCAGCGGGCGGGGGCTTGTTCAGCCCCAGCATTTT	CATSSGRGLVQPQHF
.	16	TRBV6-1	TRBJ1-5	TGTGCCAGCAGTGTTGAGGGGGGGCATAGCAATCAGCCCCAGCATTTT	CASSVEGGHSNQPQHF
TRBD2	10	TRBV30	TRBJ2-1	TGTGCCTATAGCGGGAATGAGCAGTTCTTC	CAYSGNEQFF
.	13	TRBV28	TRBJ1-2	TGTGCCTCCAGAGACTCCCGGATAGATGGCTACACCTTC	CASRDSRIDGYTF
.	15	TRBV5-1	TRBJ2-2	TGCGCCAGCCGACTCCGAGACGCGAACACCGGGGAGCTGTTTTTT	CASRLRDANTGELFF
TRBD1	15	TRBV27	TRBJ1-1	TGTGCCAGTATACGGACAGGGGAAATGAACACTGAAGCTTTCTTT	CASIRTGEMNTEAFF
TRBD1	14	TRBV6-5	TRBJ1-2	TGTGCCAGCAGTTACGGACAGGGGGACTATGGCTACACCTTC	CASSYGQGDYGYTF
.	15	TRBV5-1	TRBJ2-2	TGCGCCAGCAGCTTGGGGGCCCAACCTTCCGGGGAGCTGTTTTTT	CASSLGAQPSGELFF
.	15	TRBV15	TRBJ2-5	TGTGCCACCAGCAGAGATCGCGGGGCGAGGGAGACCCAGTACTTC	CATSRDRGARETQYF
.	14	TRBV2	TRBJ2-5	TGTGCCATCAAAGGGGGAACAGTTAAAGAGACCCAGTACTTC	CAIKGGTVKETQYF
TRBD1	14	TRBV7-2	TRBJ2-5	TGTGCCAGCAGCGGCAGGGGGCTGAAAGAGACCCAGTACTTC	CASSGRGLKETQYF
TRBD1	17	TRBV4-3	TRBJ1-6	TGCGCCAGCAGCCAAGATGATGGGACAGGGGGCAATTCACCCCTCCACTTT	CASSQDDGTGGNSPLHF
TRBD1	17	TRBV9	TRBJ2-1	TGTGCCAGCAGCGTAGGGGACAGGCTAAGCTCCTACAATGAGCAGTTCTTC	CASSVGDRLSSYNEQFF
.	13	TRBV15	TRBJ1-5	TGTGCCACCAGCAAGGACAGTTATCAGCCTCAGCATTTT	CATSKDSYQPQHF
.	12	TRBV30	TRBJ1-2	TGTGCCTGGAGTGCCCCGATCGCGGGCTACACCTTC	CAWSAPIAGYTF
TRBD1	15	TRBV6-5	TRBJ1-1	TGTGCCAGCAGTCGCAGACAGGGAAGGGCCACTGAAGCTTTCTTT	CASSRRQGRATEAFF
.	13	TRBV2	TRBJ1-2	TGTGCCAGCTATGGGGGGGAGAACTATGGCTACACCTTC	CASYGGENYGYTF
.	13	TRBV9	TRBJ2-3	TGTGCCAGCAGCAAACAGATGACAGATACGCAGTATTTT	CASSKQMTDTQYF
TRBD2	15	TRBV15	TRBJ2-3	TGTGCCACCAGCCGAGCGGGGTGGAGTACAGATACGCAGTATTTT	CATSRAGWSTDTQYF
.	15	TRBV18	TRBJ1-1	TGTGCCAGCTCGCCCGCAGGGCATATGAACACTGAAGCTTTCTTT	CASSPAGHMNTEAFF
TRBD2	13	TRBV29-1	TRBJ2-7	TGCAGCGTTATTAGCGGGAGCTTCTACGAGCAGTACTTC	CSVISGSFYEQYF
TRBD1	15	TRBV4-2	TRBJ2-7	TGTGCCAGCAGCCAAGAGAGAGGGGGCGTGAGCGAGCAGTACTTC	CASSQERGGVSEQYF
TRBD2	15	TRBV9	TRBJ2-1	TGTGCCAGCAGCGCTAGCGGGGGGACCTACAATGAGCAGTTCTTC	CASSASGGTYNEQFF
.	14	TRBV7-8	TRBJ2-7	TGTGCCAGCAGTTATACAGGGTTCTCCTACGAGCAGTACTTC	CASSYTGFSYEQYF
.	15	TRBV6-5	TRBJ2-3	TGTGCCAGCAGCATACTAGGAAGTAGCACAGATACGCAGTATTTT	CASSILGSSTDTQYF
TRBD1	16	TRBV4-3	TRBJ1-6	TGCGCCAGCAGCCAAGATCTCCAGGGGGCGTATTCACCCCTCCACTTT	CASSQDLQGAYSPLHF
.	11	TRBV20-1	TRBJ2-7	TGCAGTGCTAGAGATGACGAGACAGATTACTTC	CSARDDETDYF
.	14	TRBV6-4	TRBJ1-3	TGTGCCAGCAGTGACCCGAGCTCTGGAAACACCATATATTTT	CASSDPSSGNTIYF
TRBD1	15	TRBV27	TRBJ2-1	TGTGCCAGCAGTGCTTGGGACAGGGGACGGGATGAGCAGTTCTTC	CASSAWDRGRDEQFF
.	11	TRBV20-1	TRBJ2-7	TGCAGTGTCGCTACCCCTGCTGCTGCGGACTTC	CSVATPAAADF
.	13	TRBV6-5	TRBJ1-3	TGTGCCAGCAGTGCCTCCCGGGGGAACACCATATATTTT	CASSASRGNTIYF
.	15	TRBV19	TRBJ1-5	TGTGCCAGTAGTAGTTGGACGGGCGCGGGTCAGCCCCAGCATTTT	CASSSWTGAGQPQHF
TRBD2	16	TRBV18	TRBJ2-7	TGTGCCAGCTCACCAGGGGCGGGAGGCACTTCCTACGAGCAGTACTTC	CASSPGAGGTSYEQYF
.	17	TRBV19	TRBJ2-1	TGTGCCAGTAGTATAGACTGGGACAAAAGCTCCTACAATGAGCAGTTCTTC	CASSIDWDKSSYNEQFF
.	15	TRBV4-1	TRBJ2-7	TGCGCCAGCAGCCAAAAGAGGGGGACGAACTACGAGCAGTACTTC	CASSQKRGTNYEQYF
TRBD1	16	TRBV30	TRBJ2-2	TGTGCCTGGAGGACAACGGGGACAGGTGGGACCGGGGAGCTGTTTTTT	CAWRTTGTGGTGELFF
.	16	TRBV6-4	TRBJ2-1	TGTGCCAGCAGTGACTCTTCGATTAGATCCTACAATGAGCAGTTCTTC	CASSDSSIRSYNEQFF
.	17	TRBV5-1	TRBJ1-1	TGCGCCAGCAGCTTTAGGGGGACGACAACGGGGAACACTGAAGCTTTCTTT	CASSFRGTTTGNTEAFF
TRBD1	16	TRBV15	TRBJ1-1	TGTGCCACCAGCAGCGCCGCGACAGGGGTTCACACTGAAGCTTTCTTT	CATSSAATGVHTEAFF
.	14	TRBV2	TRBJ2-7	TGTGCCAGCAGTTTGGAGGGGGCCACCTACGAGCAGTACTTC	CASSLEGATYEQYF
.	16	TRBV5-6	TRBJ1-1	TGTGCCAGCAGCTTGGAGAGGGGGGGTCGGGGAACTGAAGCTTTCTTT	CASSLERGGRGTEAFF
.	12	TRBV6-1	TRBJ1-1	TGTGCCAGCAGTGATCTTAGGGGTGAAGCTTTCTTT	CASSDLRGEAFF
.	14	TRBV6-6	TRBJ2-3	TGTGCCAGCAGTTACTCCCCCGGCACAGATACGCAGTATTTT	CASSYSPGTDTQYF